What follows describes a single T cell receptor (beta chain). The protocol was immunoSEQ multiplex PCR, while the TCRdb copy is restricted to in-frame clones and leaves out a portion. The sample includes 250,000 to 300,000 clones, roughly 88% of them seen just once. Trimming removed 7 bases from V and 5 bases from J, with 21 bases in between. The CDR3 loop spans 16 amino acids. CDR1 and CDR2 (germline): MNHEY, SMNVEV (reference sequence). The sample originates from a study of blood T cell repertoires in COVID-19. For the study at large: Acute and convalescent COVID-19 specimens originated in the United States, Italy and Spain.

The sequenced sample consisted of peripheral blood. The TCR comes from a woman aged 25 to 39 who had recovered from COVID-19. The chain has TRBV27 and TRBJ2-1; D gene ambiguous. The DNA of the CDR3 is TGTGCCAGCATACCGTTTAGTGTTAAATCGAACAATGAGCAGTTCTTC. Translation: CASIPFSVKSNNEQFF.